This is a list of T cell receptor beta chains from one sample in a study of blood T cell repertoires in COVID-19. Data came from immunoSEQ multiplex PCR; TCRdb stores just in-frame clones and leaves some out. The sample lists roughly 170,000 clones; roughly 85% were seen once. Sequencing was done on a sample of peripheral blood. The receptors were gathered from a woman in her fifties or sixties with COVID-19, enrolled during active disease. The CDR3 runs from the conserved cysteine through the conserved F or W. Fields, in order: J gene, D gene, clone size, V gene, CDR3 DNA, CDR3 protein. D genes are given only for firm matches. Clone sizes are given selectively: once, few, many, or a class where the clone is expanded.

TRBJ1-1,.,.,TRBV2,TGTGCCAGCAGTGCCGAGGAACGCACTGAAGCTTTCTTT,CASSAEERTEAFF
TRBJ2-7,.,.,TRBV29-1,TGCAGCGTTGGAAAGGGGGATGACGAGCAGTACTTC,CSVGKGDDEQYF
TRBJ2-7,TRBD1,.,TRBV7-2,TGTGCCAGCAGCTCGGGACAGGGGGTCTCCTACGAGCAGTACTTC,CASSSGQGVSYEQYF
TRBJ1-1,TRBD1,.,TRBV4-2,TGTGCCAGCAGCCAAGATACGGCAGGGGGGATGAACACTGAAGCTTTCTTT,CASSQDTAGGMNTEAFF
TRBJ2-7,TRBD1,once,TRBV13,TGTGCCAGCAGCTTAGTAATACAGGGGGGACACGAGCAGTACTTC,CASSLVIQGGHEQYF
TRBJ2-3,.,.,TRBV6-5,TGTGCCAGCAGTTACTCGGGGTGGGACTCTCGGGATACGCAGTATTTT,CASSYSGWDSRDTQYF
TRBJ1-2,TRBD1,.,TRBV5-1,TGCGCCAGCAGCTCTTCAGGGGGCGAAGTCTATGGCTACACCTTC,CASSSSGGEVYGYTF
TRBJ2-5,TRBD2,.,TRBV6-5,TGTGCCAGCAGTTACTCTTTAGCGGGGGGGCCGGAGACCCAGTACTTC,CASSYSLAGGPETQYF
TRBJ1-4,TRBD1,.,TRBV2,TGTACGACGACAGGGGGCACGTCTAATGAAAAACTGTTTTTT,CTTTGGTSNEKLFF
TRBJ1-6,TRBD1,.,TRBV7-2,TGTGCCAGCAGTTTGACAGGGGATAATTCACCCCTCCACTTT,CASSLTGDNSPLHF
TRBJ1-4,TRBD1,.,TRBV24-1,TGTGCCACCAGTGATTTGGAACAGGGGGCTGCTAATGAAAAACTGTTTTTT,CATSDLEQGAANEKLFF
TRBJ2-5,.,.,TRBV5-6,TGTGCCAGCAGCTTGGTGGCAGGGGAAGGCTTAGAGACCCAGTACTTC,CASSLVAGEGLETQYF
TRBJ1-2,.,.,TRBV5-1,TGCGCCAGCAGCTTAGACAGCTATGGCTACACCTTC,CASSLDSYGYTF
TRBJ2-5,.,.,TRBV24-1,TGTGCCACCAGCCCGAGCGATTCGGAGACCCAGTACTTC,CATSPSDSETQYF
TRBJ1-6,.,.,TRBV6-5,TGTGCCTCCAAACAGGGTTTCGGGTCACCCCTCCACTTT,CASKQGFGSPLHF
TRBJ1-4,TRBD1,few,TRBV5-1,TGCGCCAGCACCCCGACCGGGACAGGGTCATTAGAAAAACTGTTTTTT,CASTPTGTGSLEKLFF
TRBJ2-7,.,.,TRBV6-6,TGTGCCAGCAGTCGGACAGACAGGAACGAGCAGTACTTC,CASSRTDRNEQYF
TRBJ1-2,.,.,TRBV18,TGTGCCAGCTCAACCGGGCAGGGTGATGGCTACACCTTC,CASSTGQGDGYTF
TRBJ1-4,TRBD1,.,TRBV28,TGTGCCAGCAGCGACAGGGGACAAGAAAAACTGTTTTTT,CASSDRGQEKLFF
TRBJ1-2,.,.,TRBV14,TGTGCCAGCAGCCAAGATTGGACAGTCTATGGCTACACCTTC,CASSQDWTVYGYTF
TRBJ2-7,.,.,TRBV5-1,TGCGCCAGCAGCTGGGGGGACGGTGAATACTACGAGCAGTACTTC,CASSWGDGEYYEQYF
TRBJ2-3,TRBD1,.,TRBV7-9,TGTGCCAGCAGCGGACAGGGGGCCGTTATTACAGATACGCAGTATTTT,CASSGQGAVITDTQYF
TRBJ2-1,.,.,TRBV18,TGTGCCAGCTCACCACAGGCGGGCCTTGGCGGGCCGCACAATGAGCAGTTCTTC,CASSPQAGLGGPHNEQFF
TRBJ1-1,.,.,TRBV5-4,TGTGCCAGCAGCTTACAGGGCATGAACACTGAAGCTTTCTTT,CASSLQGMNTEAFF
TRBJ2-5,.,.,TRBV3-1/TRBV3-2,TGTGCCAGCAGCCAATTGGGGAGGGGGGAGACCCAGTACTTC,CASSQLGRGETQYF
TRBJ2-7,.,.,TRBV6-5,TGTGCCAGCAGTTGGACTGAAGCCTACGAGCAGTACTTC,CASSWTEAYEQYF
TRBJ1-5,TRBD1,.,TRBV2,TGTGCCAGCAGTGACCCAGGGGGCCTTCAGCCCCAGCATTTT,CASSDPGGLQPQHF
TRBJ2-2,.,once,TRBV5-6,TGTGCCAGCAGCTCGGGGGTTGGAACCGGGGAGCTGTTTTTT,CASSSGVGTGELFF